This is a list of T cell receptor beta chains from one sample in a study of Ad26.COV2.S vaccination and SARS-CoV-2 variants. Only in-frame clones appear in the TCRdb table, and some are missing; sequencing was by immunoSEQ multiplex PCR. Among 330,000 or so clones listed, around 90% were seen once. Sequenced material: peripheral blood, taken in a trial of Ad26.COV2.S vaccine versus placebo. The receptors derive from a person between 18 and 60 years old who received the Ad26.COV2.S COVID-19 vaccine or a placebo. Both conserved end residues are part of each CDR3. A D gene is named only where the DNA matches it firmly. Clone size is given for some rows only: seen once, a few or many times, or a class if the clone is expanded.

TRBV6-2/TRBV6-3,NA,NA,TRBJ2-3,TGTGCCAGCAGTTACGGCCCAGCGACTAGCACAGATACGCAGTATTTT,CASSYGPATSTDTQYF
TRBV4-3,NA,NA,TRBJ1-2,TGCGCCAGCAGCCAAGAGGTGGGGGCAGGGCGCTATGGCTACACCTTC,CASSQEVGAGRYGYTF
TRBV9,once,NA,TRBJ1-5,TGTGCCAGCAGCCCGATGGGACTGGAAAATCAGCCCCAGCATTTT,CASSPMGLENQPQHF
TRBV6-5,NA,NA,TRBJ1-2,TGTGCCAGCAGCCGCGCGATAAACTATGGCTACACCTTC,CASSRAINYGYTF
TRBV19,NA,NA,TRBJ2-3,TGTGCCAGTAGTGCCTTCTCAGATACGCAGTATTTT,CASSAFSDTQYF
TRBV18,NA,TRBD1,TRBJ1-1,TGTGCCAGCTCACCGGACAGGGCATTAACGAACACTGAAGCTTTCTTT,CASSPDRALTNTEAFF
TRBV6-5,NA,TRBD1,TRBJ2-5,TGTGCCAGCAGGGAGGACAGGGGGCGAGAGACCCAGTACTTC,CASREDRGRETQYF
TRBV5-1,NA,TRBD2,TRBJ2-1,TGCGCCAGCAGCCAGAGGGCTAGCGGGGGGGAAGAGCAGTTCTTC,CASSQRASGGEEQFF
TRBV5-1,NA,NA,TRBJ2-6,TGCGCCAGCAGCTTGTTTACTTCCGGGACACTGGCTTCTGGGGCCAACGTCCTGACTTTC,CASSLFTSGTLASGANVLTF
TRBV15,NA,NA,TRBJ2-3,TGTGCCACCAGCAGAGATCTAAGCACAGATACGCAGTATTTT,CATSRDLSTDTQYF
TRBV4-3,NA,NA,TRBJ1-6,TGCGCCAGCAGCCAAGGCCCTTCTCGGGACCCCCCGGCACCCCTCCACTTT,CASSQGPSRDPPAPLHF
TRBV5-6,NA,NA,TRBJ1-2,TGTGCCAGCAGCTTGGACAGCCCGAGGGGGTATGGCTACACCTTC,CASSLDSPRGYGYTF
TRBV9,NA,NA,TRBJ2-5,TGTGCCAGCAGCGTAAGTCTTTGGACGAGTGAGACCCAGTACTTC,CASSVSLWTSETQYF
TRBV2,NA,NA,TRBJ1-3,TGTGCCAGCAGTGTCGTGTACTCTGGAAACACCATATATTTT,CASSVVYSGNTIYF
TRBV9,NA,NA,TRBJ1-2,TGTGCCAGCTCCGGGGAGGGGGGATTCTATGGCTACACCTTC,CASSGEGGFYGYTF